The T cell receptor beta chain described here comes from a study of T-cell memory formation after mild COVID-19. General observations from the study: Pre-infection memory harbored some responding clones, suggesting cross-reactive memory joined.

Germline assignment: CDR1 LGHNT and CDR2 FRNRAP. V was cut by 4 bases and J by 0 bases, with 14 bases left in between. The CDR3 has 16 residues. Using its own MiXCR run on the 5' RACE reads, TCRdb lists one record per CDR3 protein. The sample records under 550,000 distinct CDR3 sequences, over 15% being singletons. This clonotype was picked up a small number of times. Its specificity is unknown. The chain couples TRBV12-5 to TRBJ2-3, with D perhaps TRBD1 (6 bases). The sequence derives from a man younger than 30 who had mild COVID-19 (a few samples of this study predate the infection). Cell type and time point are not known. The sample was PBMCs or a T cell subset sorted from them (not recorded which). The CDR3 loop reads CASGSGTSLSTDTQYF. CDR3 nucleotide sequence: TGTGCTAGTGGTTCGGGGACATCACTTAGCACAGATACGCAGTATTTT.